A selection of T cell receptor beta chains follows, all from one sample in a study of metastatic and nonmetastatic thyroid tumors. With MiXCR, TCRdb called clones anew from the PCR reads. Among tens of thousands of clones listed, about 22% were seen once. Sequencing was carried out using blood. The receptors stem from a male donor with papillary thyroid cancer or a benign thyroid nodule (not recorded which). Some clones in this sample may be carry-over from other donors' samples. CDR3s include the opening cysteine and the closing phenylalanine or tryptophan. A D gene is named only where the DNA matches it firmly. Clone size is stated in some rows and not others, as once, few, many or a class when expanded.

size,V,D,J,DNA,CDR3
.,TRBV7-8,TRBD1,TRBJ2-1,TGTGCCAGCAGCCGAACGGGACAGGGGTTGGGTGAGCAGTTCTTC,CASSRTGQGLGEQFF
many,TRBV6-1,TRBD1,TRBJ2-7,TGTGCCAGCAATTCCGGGACAGGAGGTGAGCAGTACTTC,CASNSGTGGEQYF
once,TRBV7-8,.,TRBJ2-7,TGTGCCAGCAGCCCGGGCGGGTGGTGGGATCAGTACTTC,CASSPGGWWDQYF
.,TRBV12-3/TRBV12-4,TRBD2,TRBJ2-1,TGTGCCAGCAACCTAGCGGGGGGGCGATTTGAGCAGTTCTTC,CASNLAGGRFEQFF
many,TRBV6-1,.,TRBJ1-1,TGTGCCAGCAGTCCCCCGTCGGGAGGGAACACTGAAGCTTTCTTT,CASSPPSGGNTEAFF
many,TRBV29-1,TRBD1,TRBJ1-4,TGCAGCGTTGGGGGGACAGGGCGGGGTGAAAAACTGTTTTTT,CSVGGTGRGEKLFF
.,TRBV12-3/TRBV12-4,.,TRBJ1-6,TGTGCCAGCACTCATCGGGTTAAGGATTCACCCCTCCACTTT,CASTHRVKDSPLHF
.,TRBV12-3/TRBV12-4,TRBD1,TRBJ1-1,TGTGACAGCAGCCGTTCCGGGACAGGGCCTGAAGCTCTCTTT,CDSSRSGTGPEALF
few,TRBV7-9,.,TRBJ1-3,TGTGCCAGCAGCTTAGCTACAGTCTCTGGAAACACCATATATTTT,CASSLATVSGNTIYF
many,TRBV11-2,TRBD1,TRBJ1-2,TGTGCCAGCAGCTTGGGACAGGACTATGGCTACACCTTC,CASSLGQDYGYTF
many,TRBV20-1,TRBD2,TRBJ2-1,TGCAGTCTCCCGCGCCGACTAGCGGGAATTAATGAGCAGTTCTTC,CSLPRRLAGINEQFF
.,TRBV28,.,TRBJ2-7,TGTGCCAGCAGTTTTGCTGGGAACTACGAGCAGTACTTC,CASSFAGNYEQYF
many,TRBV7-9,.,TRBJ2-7,TGTGCCAGCAGCCCGCGGACCGCCTACGAGCAGTACTTC,CASSPRTAYEQYF
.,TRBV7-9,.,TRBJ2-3,TGTGCCAGCATTCCCTTGGCGTGCCCAGATACGCAGTATTTT,CASIPLACPDTQYF
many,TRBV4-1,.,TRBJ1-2,TGCGCCAGCAGTCTTGCCAGTCCATCTAACTATGGCTACACCTTC,CASSLASPSNYGYTF
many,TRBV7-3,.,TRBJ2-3,TGTGCCAGCAGCTTAGGGTTCACAGATACGCAGTATTTT,CASSLGFTDTQYF